This TCR beta chain was found in a study of blood T cell repertoires in COVID-19. For the study at large: Samples taken during acute and convalescent COVID-19 were collected in the United States, Italy and Spain.

This CDR3 is built from 14 residues. CDR1 SGHDT and CDR2 YYEEEE come from the germline V gene. The germline V and J ends were trimmed by 2 bases and 3 bases, with 11 bases remaining between them. The method was immunoSEQ multiplex PCR; TCRdb's version includes in-frame clones alone and lacks a portion of them. The data show fewer than 140,000 clones, roughly four fifths seen once. Sequencing was done on a sample of peripheral blood. The V and J genes are TRBV5-6 and TRBJ1-2; D is uncertain. This clonotype was obtained from a woman in her fifties or sixties with acute or convalescent COVID-19. For the CDR3, the DNA is TGTGCCAGCAGCTTCGGGTTTGTGGACTATGGCTACACCTTC. Its translation is CASSFGFVDYGYTF.